Shown below are 25 T cell receptor beta chains from a single sample sequenced in a study of vaccination and CD4 T cells after COVID-19. Their antigens are not known. Treatment of the sample: roughly 11-day PBMC culture with coronavirus spike peptide pools or control peptides (ViraFEST assay). Scientists ran DNA taken from cultured CD4+ T cells through the Oncomine TCR Beta short-read assay for sequencing. TCRdb reanalysed the PCR reads using MiXCR and keeps one entry per CDR3 protein. The table has around 12,000 distinct CDR3 sequences, roughly 73% seen once. The sequenced material came from CD4+ T cells from blood, cultured in vitro. Receptor source: a human donor who had recovered from COVID-19.

This CDR3 is CASSNSGVPTYEQYF. The CDR3 nucleotides read TGTGCCAGCAGCAATTCAGGGGTACCGACCTACGAGCAGTACTTC. The chain carries TRBV21-1 and TRBJ2-7; no DNA check was done on the table's D call, TRBD1. TRBV21-1 is assigned pseudogene status. The CDR3 contains 15 residues.

J is TRBJ1-5 and V is TRBV28; 8 nucleotides match TRBD1. CDR1 MDHEN and CDR2 SYDVKM come from the germline V gene. There are 15 residues in the CDR3. V was clipped by 5 bases and J by 6 bases; unmatched bases: 9. CDR3 in amino acids: CASSTRHRGIQPQHF. In nucleotides, the CDR3 is TGTGCCAGCAGTACCCGCCACAGGGGGATTCAGCCCCAGCATTTT.

In its sample, this clonotype was seen a few times. V usage is TRBV28 and J usage is TRBJ1-5; D may be TRBD1 (5 bases). Germline V CDR1 and CDR2: MDHEN, SYDVKM. The CDR3 has 15 residues. Trimming took 2 bases from V and 3 from J, leaving 11 bases between them. DNA of the CDR3: TGTGCCAGCAGTTTAAGCGGGGCCTTCAATCAGCCCCAGCATTTT. Amino acids: CASSLSGAFNQPQHF.

The chain joins TRBV6-2 or TRBV6-3 to TRBJ1-2; D gene uncertain. Per germline, CDR1 MNHEY and CDR2 SVGEGT. V was clipped by 6 bases and J by 2 bases, with 13 bases between them. The CDR3 is made up of 14 amino acids. CDR3: CASRQTTENYGYTF. In DNA, the CDR3 is TGTGCCAGCAGACAGACCACAGAGAACTATGGCTACACCTTC.

J is TRBJ2-3 and V is TRBV4-1, with no clear D. The CDR3 consists of 16 residues. From germline, CDR1 is MGHRA and CDR2 YSYEKL. V lost 1 base to trimming and J lost 4 bases, with 15 bases between them. CDR3 in DNA: TGCGCCAGCAGCCAAGTCAATCTAGTCGAAGCAGATACGCAGTATTTT. It encodes CASSQVNLVEADTQYF.

V gene TRBV6-1 combines with J gene TRBJ2-1; the match to TRBD2 covers 8 bases. The V segment lost 7 bases and the J segment 1 base; nucleotides outside the gene matches: 9. This CDR3 is 16 amino acids long. Germline CDR1 MNHNS, CDR2 SASEGT. This CDR3 reads CASTQTGTRSYNEQFF. The CDR3 DNA sequence: TGTGCCAGCACCCAAACCGGGACTAGGTCCTACAATGAGCAGTTCTTC.

The chain carries TRBV6-2 or TRBV6-3 and TRBJ2-3; perhaps D is TRBD1 or TRBD2 (6 bases each). The germline CDR1 and CDR2 sequences are MNHEY and SVGEGT. Trimming left V 5 bases short and J 2 bases short, with 17 bases between. The CDR3 has 16 amino acids. The CDR3 coding sequence is TGTGCCAGCAGTAGATACCTTACGGGGGCCACAGATACGCAGTATTTT. As protein: CASSRYLTGATDTQYF.

In this sample, this clonotype turned up once. J is TRBJ1-6 and V is TRBV20-1; no firm D call. The CDR3 runs to 12 residues. V was cut by 4 bases and J by 5 bases, with 6 bases left in between. From germline, CDR1 is DFQATT and CDR2 SNEGSKA (reference sequence). The CDR3 coding sequence is TGCAGTGCTATCGGGGATAATTCACCCCTCCACTTT. This translates into CSAIGDNSPLHF.

The chain joins TRBV6-1 to TRBJ1-5; D perhaps matches TRBD1 (5 bases). CDR1 MNHNS and CDR2 SASEGT come from the germline V gene. The CDR3 covers 16 residues. The ends were cut back, 7 bases at V and 0 bases at J, with 16 bases in the middle. For the CDR3, the DNA is TGTGCCAGCACGAAACTACAGGTATATAGCAATCAGCCCCAGCATTTT. As protein: CASTKLQVYSNQPQHF.

V and J are TRBV19 and TRBJ2-1; possible D gene TRBD2, 5 bases. Germline CDR1 LNHDA, CDR2 SQIVND (reference sequence). Trimming removed 6 bases from V and 0 bases from J, with 12 bases in between. The CDR3 covers 15 residues. CDR3 DNA: TGTGCCAGTAGACTAGACCCGAGCTCCTACAATGAGCAGTTCTTC. It translates to CASRLDPSSYNEQFF.

This clonotype was found a few times. This chain connects TRBV20-1 to TRBJ1-6; D is ambiguous. V gave up 3 bases and J gave up 13 bases, with 13 bases separating them. CDR1 is DFQATT and CDR2 is SNEGSKA in the germline V gene (reference sequence). CDR3 size: 12 residues. Here the CDR3 reads CSASRQPSPLHF. The CDR3, as DNA: TGCAGTGCTAGTCGGCAGCCTTCCCCCCTCCACTTT.

This clonotype occurred a few times. The V and J genes are TRBV7-9 and TRBJ2-5; D is uncertain. V was shortened by 4 bases and J by 2 bases, with 17 bases between the two germline ends. Per the germline V gene, CDR1 is SEHNR and CDR2 is FQNEAQ (reference sequence). The CDR3 covers 16 residues. The CDR3 here is CASSSRGLIRQETQYF. The CDR3 nucleotides are TGTGCCAGCAGCTCCCGTGGGCTGATCCGTCAAGAGACCCAGTACTTC.

This clonotype was seen only a few times. The genes are TRBV2 and TRBJ2-7; TRBD1 matches at 11 bases. This CDR3 has 14 residues. The germline V gene encodes CDR1 SNHLY and CDR2 FYNNEI. V lost 5 bases, J lost 2 bases, and 2 bases stayed unmatched. Here the CDR3 DNA reads TGTGCCAGCAGTCCGGGACAGGGGGCCTACGAGCAGTACTTC. This codes for CASSPGQGAYEQYF.

The V call is TRBV7-2, the J call TRBJ1-5; unclear D gene. Trimming pared 1 base from V and 3 bases from J, leaving 16 bases between. Germline V gives CDR1 SGHTA, CDR2 FQGNSA. The CDR3 is 17 residues long. The CDR3 nucleotides are TGTGCCAGCAGCTTAGAGCGCCGAGGTCAGATCAATCAGCCCCAGCATTTT. Protein sequence: CASSLERRGQINQPQHF. Drawing the rest from reference TRBV7-2 and TRBJ1-5, the complete variable domain is GAGVSQSPSNKVTEKGKDVELRCDPISGHTALYWYRQSLGQGLEFLIYFQGNSAPDKSGLPSDRFSAERTGGSVSTLTIQRTQQEDSAVYLCASSLERRGQINQPQHFGDGTRLSIL.

This clonotype was detected only once. The rearrangement links TRBV6-5 to TRBJ1-1; unclear D gene. V lost 2 bases, J lost 1 base, and 14 bases lay in between. This CDR3 is 16 amino acids long. Germline CDR1 and CDR2: MNHEY and SVGAGI. CDR3 residues: CASSYNPPRENTEAFF. In nucleotides, the CDR3 is TGTGCCAGCAGTTACAACCCCCCGCGGGAGAACACTGAAGCTTTCTTT.

This clonotype has only one observation. The V call is TRBV20-1, the J call TRBJ1-3; D gene uncertain. CDR1 is DFQATT and CDR2 is SNEGSKA in the germline V gene (reference sequence). The CDR3 sequence is 12 residues long. With 5 bases removed from V and 5 bases from J, the gap between germline ends came to 10 bases. CDR3 region: CSAPLDRNTIYF. DNA for the CDR3: TGCAGTGCTCCCCTCGACAGAAACACCATATATTTT.

Here the CDR3 reads CSARVRAGYTF. The CDR3 bases are TGCAGTGCTAGAGTCAGGGCAGGCTACACCTTC. This chain uses TRBV20-1 with TRBJ1-2; D might be TRBD1 (5 bases). The germline V and J ends were trimmed by 1 base and 8 bases, with 8 bases remaining between them. CDR1 and CDR2 (germline): DFQATT, SNEGSKA (reference sequence). This CDR3 has 11 residues.

The rearrangement joins TRBV9 to TRBJ1-2; D may be TRBD1 (5 bases). Trimming removed 3 bases from V and 3 bases from J, with 12 bases in between. CDR3 length: 14 residues. Germline V lookup: CDR1 SGDLS, CDR2 YYNGEE. This CDR3 is CASSEGRNYYGYTF. The DNA of the CDR3 is TGTGCCAGCAGCGAGGGACGAAACTACTATGGCTACACCTTC.

This clonotype has just one count. The chain has TRBV6-1 and TRBJ1-6; D gene unclear. The CDR3 contains 15 residues. The germline V gene has CDR1 MNHNS and CDR2 SASEGT. With 5 bases removed from V and 10 bases from J, the gap between germline ends came to 18 bases. The CDR3 DNA is TGTGCCAGCAGTCCTACGCTGACCACCGGGTCACCCCTCCACTTT. Amino acids: CASSPTLTTGSPLHF.

The V call is TRBV30, the J call TRBJ2-7, with D perhaps matching TRBD1 (6 bases). CDR1 is GTSNPN, CDR2 SVGIG, per germline (reference sequence). CDR3 size: 12 residues. V was clipped by 8 bases and J by 2 bases, with 13 bases between them. The CDR3 nucleotides are TGTGCCCTAGACAGGCCCCCCTACGAGCAGTACTTC. This codes for CALDRPPYEQYF.

This clonotype was detected once. This rearrangement joins TRBV7-2 to TRBJ1-6; D might be TRBD1 (5 bases). V lost 5 bases, J lost 3 bases, and 8 bases lay in between. This CDR3 region has 14 residues. Germline V CDR1 and CDR2: SGHTA, FQGNSA. The CDR3 nucleotides read TGTGCCAGCAGCCACACAGGCTATAATTCACCCCTCCACTTT. Its protein product is CASSHTGYNSPLHF.

J is TRBJ1-2 and V is TRBV27; TRBD1 matches at 8 bases. The V gene's germline CDR1 is MNHEY and CDR2 SMNVEV (reference sequence). V lost 6 bases, J lost 0 bases, and 12 bases stayed unmatched. This CDR3 has 17 amino acids. This CDR3 reads CASSDRGRRGPNYGYTF. The CDR3 DNA reads as TGTGCCAGCAGCGACAGGGGACGTCGAGGCCCTAACTATGGCTACACCTTC.

V is TRBV6-2 or TRBV6-3 and J is TRBJ1-2, with no clear D. V lost 0 bases to trimming and J lost 6 bases, with 11 bases between them. The CDR3 contains 14 residues. The germline V gene has CDR1 MNHEY and CDR2 SVGEGT. The CDR3 coding sequence is TGTGCCAGCAGTTACTCGGCGGGCTCTGATGGCTACACCTTC. Amino acid sequence: CASSYSAGSDGYTF.

The chain links TRBV7-8 to TRBJ1-5; no reliable D call. The CDR3 consists of 14 residues. V dropped 0 bases and J dropped 3 bases, with 6 bases sitting between them. Germline values: CDR1 SGHVS, CDR2 FQNEAQ. The chain's CDR3 is CASSLATNNQPQHF. The CDR3 DNA reads as TGTGCCAGCAGCTTAGCTACCAACAATCAGCCCCAGCATTTT.

This chain links TRBV5-5 with TRBJ2-1; no clear D. The CDR3 is made up of 16 amino acids. V was pared by 3 bases and J by 0 bases, with 13 bases between. The germline V gene encodes CDR1 SGHKS and CDR2 YYEKEE (reference sequence). The CDR3 protein is CASSSISSISYNEQFF. The CDR3, as DNA: TGTGCCAGCAGCTCAATCTCTTCTATCTCCTACAATGAGCAGTTCTTC.